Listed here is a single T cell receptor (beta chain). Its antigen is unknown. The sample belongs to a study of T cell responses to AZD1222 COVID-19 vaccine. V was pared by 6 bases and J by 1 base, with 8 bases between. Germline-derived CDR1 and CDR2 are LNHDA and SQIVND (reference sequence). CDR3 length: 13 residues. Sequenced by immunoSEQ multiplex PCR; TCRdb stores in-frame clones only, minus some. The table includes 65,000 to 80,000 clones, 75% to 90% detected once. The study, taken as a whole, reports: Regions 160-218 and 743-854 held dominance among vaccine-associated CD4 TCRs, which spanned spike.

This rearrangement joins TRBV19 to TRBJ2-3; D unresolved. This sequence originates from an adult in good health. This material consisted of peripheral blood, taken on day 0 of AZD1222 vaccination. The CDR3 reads CASRDRGTDTQYF. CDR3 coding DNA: TGTGCCAGTAGGGACCGTGGCACAGATACGCAGTATTTT.